The entry below describes one T cell receptor (beta chain). Its antigen is unknown. It was with 60 Vbeta and 13 Jbeta primers that the PCR ran. The repertoire was sequenced with immunoSEQ multiplex PCR; TCRdb's copy has only in-frame clones and lacks some. Here the sample spans about 38,000 clones, 66% being singletons. This entry comes from a study of cytomegalovirus exposure and HLA in healthy donors. Study overall: A prior analysis found 100 million to 140 million unique TCR beta sequences from 170 million or so T cells. General study results and limits: Later analysis demonstrated an association between a missense DCLRE1C variant and TCR beta V- and J-gene trimming. Under in vitro conditions, a few CMV-associated chains were confirmed as specific for CMV antigens.

Germline V CDR1 and CDR2: MNHEY, SVGAGI. V was shortened by 6 bases and J by 4 bases, with 12 bases between the two germline ends. This CDR3 region has 13 residues. The clonotype was recovered from a man aged 50 to 59 in good health and CMV-seropositive. Material for sequencing was PBMCs. The chain carries TRBV6-5 and TRBJ1-2; perhaps TRBD1 as D (6 bases). The CDR3 loop is CASRQGSGYGYTF. Here the CDR3 DNA reads TGTGCCAGCAGGCAGGGGTCCGGCTATGGCTACACCTTC.